The 17 T cell receptor beta chains listed next were all sequenced from one sample in a study of early T cells in non-severe SARS-CoV-2 infection. TCRdb re-called the 5' RACE reads through MiXCR, storing one row per CDR3 protein. The table shows 15,000 to 25,000 distinct CDR3 sequences, with about 4% occurring only once. Material for sequencing was whole blood. These receptors came from an adult who was a healthcare worker with PCR-confirmed SARS-CoV-2 infection or an uninfected control (not recorded which).

The chain recombines TRBV6-1 with TRBJ1-2, with 10 bases aligning to TRBD1. V gave up 8 bases and J gave up 4 bases; unmatched junction bases: 1. Per the germline V gene, CDR1 is MNHNS and CDR2 is SASEGT. This CDR3 has 12 residues. The CDR3 DNA follows: TGTGCCAGCGGGACAGGGGCCTATGGCTACACCTTC. This sequence encodes CASGTGAYGYTF.

This clonotype appeared many times. The chain joins TRBV7-2 to TRBJ1-4; TRBD1 matches at 8 bases. The CDR3 has 15 amino acids. The V gene's germline CDR1 is SGHTA and CDR2 FQGNSA. Unmatched junction bases numbered 9, after V lost 5 bases and J lost 7 bases. The CDR3 region has the DNA TGTGCCAGCAGCGTCGACAGGGGACGGGGTGAAAAACTGTTTTTT. Encoded protein: CASSVDRGRGEKLFF.

This clonotype showed up just a few times. The gene calls are TRBV2 and TRBJ1-3; TRBD1 agrees at 7 bases. This CDR3 has 15 amino acids. The trim removed 3 bases at V and 0 bases at J, leaving 2 bases unmatched. Germline V lookup: CDR1 SNHLY, CDR2 FYNNEI. The CDR3 DNA follows: TGTGCCAGCAGTGACAGGGGGGACTCTGGAAACACCATATATTTT. Protein: CASSDRGDSGNTIYF.

This clonotype was counted at least ten times. The gene calls are TRBV6-5 and TRBJ2-5, with a weak D call TRBD2 (5 bases). V lost 0 bases and J 7 bases, leaving 9 bases between the germline ends. The CDR3 sequence is 13 residues long. Germline V gene sequence: CDR1 MNHEY, CDR2 SVGAGI. The CDR3 bases are TGTGCCAGCAGTTACTCGAGAGGGAGGACCCAGTACTTC. Translation: CASSYSRGRTQYF.

This clonotype turned up a few times. The chain combines TRBV6-5 with TRBJ2-6; D possibly uses TRBD1 or TRBD2 (5 bases each). V shed 2 bases and J shed 4 bases, with 12 bases lying between them. The CDR3 runs 16 residues. CDR1 MNHEY and CDR2 SVGAGI come from the germline V gene. CDR3 nucleotide sequence: TGTGCCAGCAGTTACACACCAGGGAGAGGGGCCAACGTCCTGACTTTC. Translating it yields CASSYTPGRGANVLTF.

This clonotype came up many times. The chain carries TRBV19 and TRBJ2-7; possible D gene TRBD1, 6 bases. Germline CDR1 LNHDA, CDR2 SQIVND (reference sequence). Trimming removed 7 bases at V and 2 bases at J, with 21 bases between. The CDR3 totals 16 residues. The CDR3 DNA sequence: TGTGCCAGTATGCGGTCCGCGGACAGTCAAACCTACGAGCAGTACTTC. Protein sequence: CASMRSADSQTYEQYF.

Sample share makes this clonotype medium-sized. V gene TRBV11-3 combines with J gene TRBJ1-2; D is ambiguous. The CDR3 is 14 amino acids. V lost 3 bases, J lost 3 bases, and 11 bases lay in between. The V gene's germline CDR1 is SGHNT and CDR2 YENEEA. CDR3 DNA: TGTGCCAGCAGCTTTTTCCGGACGGACTATGGCTACACCTTC. Protein product: CASSFFRTDYGYTF.

For this clonotype: The junction and the germline gene differ at one end; a read error may be behind it. The V gene is TRBV27, the J gene TRBJ1-1, with no clear D. CDR1 and CDR2 (germline): MNHEY, SMNVEV (reference sequence). This CDR3 is 12 amino acids long. The CDR3 bases are TGTGCCAACAGTTTCCTTGGAGGGGAAGCTTTCTTT. Translated: CANSFLGGEAFF.

In this sample, this clonotype turned up many times. This chain connects TRBV12-3 or TRBV12-4 to TRBJ1-2; D is unresolved. The CDR3 is made up of 15 amino acids. Trimming cost V 3 bases and J 0 bases, with 11 bases left between them. The CDR3 sequence is CASSFVPGTNYGYTF. The CDR3 DNA follows: TGTGCCAGCAGTTTTGTTCCTGGCACTAACTATGGCTACACCTTC.

This clonotype was counted at least ten times. V gene TRBV7-8 combines with J gene TRBJ2-3, with a tentative D call TRBD2 (5 bases). Germline loops: CDR1 SGHVS, CDR2 FQNEAQ. The V and J ends lost 5 bases and 6 bases respectively, with 12 bases between them. CDR3 length equals 13 residues. CDR3 sequence (DNA): TGTGCCAGCAGCGCTAGTAGGGAGGATACGCAGTATTTT. This translates into CASSASREDTQYF.

In its sample, this clonotype was seen a few times. This chain joins TRBV6-4 and TRBJ1-1; the D gene is possibly TRBD1 (5 bases). Germline CDR1 reads MRHNA; CDR2 reads SNTAGT. The CDR3 is made up of 13 amino acids. V lost 2 bases and J 2 bases, leaving 6 bases between the germline ends. This chain's CDR3 is CASSDGDNTEAFF. The CDR3 DNA follows: TGTGCCAGCAGTGACGGGGACAACACTGAAGCTTTCTTT.

This clonotype was observed at least ten times. The V gene is TRBV11-2, the J gene TRBJ2-4, with 8 bases identical to TRBD1. The germline V gene has CDR1 SGHAT and CDR2 FQNNGV. This CDR3 comprises 15 residues. V lost 0 bases and J lost 10; bases outside the gene matches: 8. CDR3 DNA sequence: TGTGCCAGCAGCTTAGAAGGAGGACAGGGAGTAATTCAGTACTTC. The encoded protein is CASSLEGGQGVIQYF.

This clonotype has a count of ten or more. The chain combines TRBV20-1 with TRBJ2-7; possible D gene TRBD1, 5 bases. Between the trimmed V and J ends, which lost 0 bases and 9 bases, there was a span of 18 bases. CDR3 size: 14 residues. Looked up from germline, CDR1 is DFQATT and CDR2 is SNEGSKA (reference sequence). For the CDR3, the DNA is TGCAGTGCTAGAGATCGGAAGGCCAGGGAAGGGCAGTACTTC. Amino acids: CSARDRKAREGQYF.

This clonotype showed up many times. DNA of the CDR3: TGTGCCAGCAACGGTGGAACAGATACGCAGTATTTT. Protein product: CASNGGTDTQYF. The rearrangement links TRBV2 to TRBJ2-3; D is undetermined. V lost 7 bases to trimming and J lost 3 bases, with 8 bases between them. In germline, CDR1 is SNHLY, CDR2 FYNNEI. The CDR3 has 12 residues.

This clonotype was picked up many times. This chain links TRBV19 with TRBJ2-1; the D is unclear. Trimming shortened V by 6 bases and J by 0 bases, and 12 bases separated the two germline ends. The CDR3 is made up of 15 amino acids. Per germline, CDR1 LNHDA and CDR2 SQIVND (reference sequence). The CDR3 DNA reads TGTGCCAGTAGCTCCGGCGCGAGCTCCTACAATGAGCAGTTCTTC. Its translation is CASSSGASSYNEQFF.

This clonotype was recorded at least ten times. This chain links TRBV20-1 with TRBJ1-1; D may be TRBD1 (5 bases). The ends were cut back, 7 bases at V and 4 bases at J, with 10 bases in the middle. The CDR3 runs 11 residues. Germline V gives CDR1 DFQATT, CDR2 SNEGSKA (reference sequence). CDR3 DNA sequence: TGCAGTGTAAGACAGTCCACTGAAGCTTTCTTT. Translation gives CSVRQSTEAFF.

At least ten counts were recorded for this clonotype. This chain connects TRBV7-3 to TRBJ2-2; D possibly uses TRBD1 or TRBD2 (5 bases each). Trimming removed 2 bases at V and 6 bases at J, with 7 bases between. The CDR3 is made up of 13 amino acids. Germline-derived CDR1 and CDR2 are SGHTA and FQGTGA. CDR3 residues: CASSLRDAGELFF. The CDR3 bases are TGTGCCAGCAGCTTACGGGACGCCGGGGAGCTGTTTTTT.